These 8 T cell receptor beta chains were all obtained from the same sample, sequenced in a study of T cells after somatic rescue of genetic block. Repertoires were generated with immunoSEQ multiplex PCR, while TCRdb's copy carries only in-frame clones and drops some. The sample has around 100,000 clones; around nine tenths are singletons. The sequenced sample consisted of peripheral blood mononuclear cells (PBMCs). The origin of the receptors is a woman under 30.

This sequence joins TRBV7-2 and TRBJ1-2; TRBD1 might be the D (5 bases). With 3 bases removed from V and 2 bases from J, the gap between germline ends came to 13 bases. The CDR3 loop spans 15 amino acids. In germline, CDR1 is SGHTA, CDR2 FQGNSA. The CDR3 protein is CASSLGQGPNYGYTF. The CDR3 DNA is TGTGCCAGCAGCTTGGGGCAGGGACCCAACTATGGCTACACCTTC.

The chain carries TRBV19 and TRBJ1-1; D is possibly TRBD1 (5 bases). V lost 7 bases and J lost 5, with 11 bases in between. This CDR3 region has 12 residues. In germline, CDR1 is LNHDA, CDR2 SQIVND (reference sequence). CDR3 protein: CASKVGGTEAFF. The CDR3 nucleotides read TGTGCCAGTAAGGTGGGGGGAACTGAAGCTTTCTTT.

The chain employs TRBV7-9 and TRBJ1-2, with D unresolved. The germline V gene has CDR1 SEHNR and CDR2 FQNEAQ (reference sequence). This CDR3 is 16 amino acids long. V was cut by 5 bases and J by 4 bases, with 20 bases left in between. CDR3 in amino acids: CASSRDSDPKTYGYTF. The CDR3 nucleotides read TGTGCCAGCAGCCGCGACTCCGACCCTAAGACCTATGGCTACACCTTC.

This rearrangement joins TRBV7-9 to TRBJ2-1; D gene ambiguous. The CDR3 extends over 12 amino acids. Germline CDR1 is SEHNR and CDR2 is FQNEAQ (reference sequence). Between the trimmed V and J ends, which lost 6 bases and 7 bases, there was a span of 10 bases. For the CDR3, the DNA is TGTGCCAGCAGTTTACGGATTAATGAGCAGTTCTTC. Its translation is CASSLRINEQFF.

The chain couples TRBV7-9 to TRBJ2-4, with D perhaps matching TRBD2 (6 bases). CDR3 length: 14 amino acids. Germline lookup yields CDR1 SEHNR and CDR2 FQNEAQ (reference sequence). V lost 5 bases to trimming and J lost 8 bases, with 16 bases between them. Written as DNA, the CDR3 is TGTGCCAGCAGCCCGCGGGGCAGGGTTGACATTCAGTACTTC. Translated, it gives CASSPRGRVDIQYF.

V gene TRBV6-1 combines with J gene TRBJ1-2; tentatively, D is TRBD1 (5 bases). The germline CDR1 and CDR2 sequences are MNHNS and SASEGT. The CDR3 has 14 amino acids. Deletions cut 6 bases from V and 3 bases from J, with 14 bases between. The CDR3 reads CASSSGRLDYGYTF. CDR3 sequence (DNA): TGTGCCAGCAGCTCAGGGCGGCTAGACTATGGCTACACCTTC.

This chain joins TRBV30 and TRBJ1-5; 8 nucleotides agree with TRBD1. Germline V gene sequence: CDR1 GTSNPN, CDR2 SVGIG (reference sequence). V lost 2 bases and J lost 5; bases outside the gene matches: 5. The CDR3 spans 14 residues. CDR3 residues: CAWSTGQGHQPQHF. As DNA, the CDR3 is TGTGCCTGGAGTACCGGACAGGGTCATCAGCCCCAGCATTTT. Drawing the rest from reference TRBV30 and TRBJ1-5, the complete variable domain is SQTIHQWPATLVQPVGSPLSLECTVEGTSNPNLYWYRQAAGRGLQLLFYSVGIGQISSEVPQNLSASRPQDRQFILSSKKLLLSDSGFYLCAWSTGQGHQPQHFGDGTRLSIL.

With respect to this clone: Additional DNA sequences in this sample encode the identical CDR3. This chain uses TRBV4-1 with TRBJ1-5, with unresolved D. The length of the CDR3 is 14 residues. Germline-derived CDR1 and CDR2 are MGHRA and YSYEKL. V dropped 0 bases and J dropped 2 bases, with 5 bases sitting between them. The CDR3 loop is CASSQEGGNQPQHF. The CDR3 coding sequence is TGCGCCAGCAGCCAAGAAGGTGGCAATCAGCCCCAGCATTTT.